A selection of T cell receptor beta chains follows, all from one sample in a study of shared clonotypes between healthy human individuals. Only in-frame clones appear in the TCRdb table, and some are missing; sequencing was by immunoSEQ multiplex PCR. The sample has roughly 500,000 clones, 70% to 80% seen once. Material for sequencing was PBMCs. All receptors derive from a woman in her forties in good health. Some clones in this sample may be carry-over from other donors' samples. Both conserved end residues are part of each CDR3. A D gene is named only where the DNA matches it firmly. Part of the rows lack a size; the others show once, few, many or a class for expanded clones.

clone_size j_call d_call v_call cdr3_aa cdr3_nt
. TRBJ2-7 . TRBV28 CASSLRGPTYEQYF TGTGCCAGCAGTTTGCGGGGCCCTACCTACGAGCAGTACTTC
. TRBJ2-1 TRBD1 TRBV29-1 CSGGQLDNEQFF TGCAGCGGGGGACAGTTAGACAATGAGCAGTTCTTC
. TRBJ2-3 TRBD2 TRBV11-3 CASSRTSGVPADGQYF TGTGCCAGCAGCAGGACTAGCGGGGTCCCGGCGGATGGGCAGTATTTT
. TRBJ2-3 TRBD2 TRBV9 CASSVFGDYTDTQYF TGTGCCAGCAGCGTCTTTGGGGACTACACAGATACGCAGTATTTT
few TRBJ2-3 . TRBV7-3 CASSPPEGTQYF TGTGCCAGCAGCCCCCCGGAAGGTACGCAGTATTTT
. TRBJ1-1 . TRBV7-9 CASSPPGGNEAFF TGTGCCAGCAGCCCGCCCGGGGGTAACGAAGCTTTCTTT
. TRBJ2-1 . TRBV5-6 CASSSVSYNEQFF TGTGCCAGCAGCTCGGTCTCCTACAATGAGCAGTTCTTC
. TRBJ1-5 TRBD1 TRBV28 CASNRRRTGAMRNQPQHF TGTGCCAGCAATCGGCGAAGGACAGGGGCGATGCGCAATCAGCCCCAGCATTTT
. TRBJ1-1 TRBD1 TRBV5-1 CASSGQPNTEAFF TGCGCCAGCTCGGGACAGCCGAACACTGAAGCTTTCTTT
. TRBJ2-5 . TRBV18 CASSPSEGVEETQYF TGTGCCAGCTCACCATCGGAGGGGGTGGAAGAGACCCAGTACTTC
. TRBJ1-5 TRBD1 TRBV27 CASSQDRAGQPQHF TGTGCCAGCAGTCAGGACAGGGCCGGTCAGCCCCAGCATTTT
. TRBJ2-3 . TRBV18 CASSPAGQRRGQYF TGTGCCAGCTCACCGGCTGGACAGCGTCGGGGGCAGTATTTT
. TRBJ1-2 . TRBV19 CASSRRDGGPSNYGYTF TGTGCCAGTAGTCGCCGGGACGGAGGACCTTCTAACTATGGCTACACCTTC
few TRBJ2-7 TRBD1 TRBV2 CASNGQESPYEQYF TGTGCCAGCAACGGACAGGAGAGTCCCTACGAGCAGTACTTC
. TRBJ2-3 . TRBV4-3 CASSQVYRNTDTQYF TGCGCCAGCAGCCAAGTTTACAGGAACACAGATACGCAGTATTTT
once TRBJ2-7 . TRBV21-1 CASSKEEGKAGGYEQYF TGTGCCAGCAGCAAAGAAGAAGGAAAAGCGGGAGGTTACGAGCAGTACTTC
. TRBJ2-6 TRBD1 TRBV4-2 CASSQDQGAGANVLTF TGTGCCAGCAGCCAAGATCAGGGGGCTGGGGCCAACGTCCTGACTTTC
few TRBJ2-7 . TRBV20-1 CSAVDDYEQYF TGCAGTGCTGTGGACGACTACGAGCAGTACTTC
. TRBJ2-1 . TRBV7-2 CASSPILRAPGYNEQFF TGTGCCAGCAGTCCAATCCTCCGGGCACCTGGATACAATGAGCAGTTCTTC
. TRBJ2-1 TRBD2 TRBV5-1 CASSLELAGGPGEQFF TGCGCCAGCAGCTTGGAACTAGCGGGAGGGCCTGGTGAGCAGTTCTTC
. TRBJ1-2 . TRBV6-5 CASRALQGSYTF TGTGCCAGCAGGGCACTACAGGGTAGCTACACCTTC
. TRBJ2-7 . TRBV28 CASSSGLVSSYEQYF TGTGCCAGCAGTTCGGGACTCGTCAGCTCCTACGAGCAGTACTTC
. TRBJ1-3 . TRBV18 CASSPPQGGTGNTIYF TGTGCCAGCTCACCACCGCAGGGAGGGACTGGAAACACCATATATTTT
. TRBJ2-2 . TRBV19 CASSILVQSGELFF TGTGCCAGTAGTATACTGGTCCAGTCCGGGGAGCTGTTTTTT
. TRBJ2-1 TRBD2 TRBV5-1 CASTLTSGPAYNEQFF TGCGCCAGCACCCTGACTAGCGGGCCAGCCTACAATGAGCAGTTCTTC
. TRBJ1-2 TRBD1 TRBV2 CASSGDRVRHGYTF TGTGCCAGCAGTGGCGACAGGGTTAGACATGGCTACACCTTC
. TRBJ1-1 . TRBV28 CASAPWTTGNTEAFF TGTGCCAGCGCCCCTTGGACCACCGGGAACACTGAAGCTTTCTTT
. TRBJ1-6 . TRBV30 CAWSVNSPLHF TGTGCCTGGAGTGTTAATTCACCCCTCCACTTT
few TRBJ1-5 TRBD1 TRBV28 CASSYDRTGFNQPQHF TGTGCCAGCAGTTACGACCGGACAGGTTTCAATCAGCCCCAGCATTTT
. TRBJ2-1 . TRBV28 CASSSVYSLNSYNEQFF TGTGCCAGCAGTTCAGTATACAGCCTAAACTCCTACAATGAGCAGTTCTTC
once TRBJ2-7 . TRBV30 CAWSVGSNEQYF TGTGCCTGGAGTGTGGGGAGCAACGAGCAGTACTTC
few TRBJ2-3 . TRBV2 CASSYAGHSTDTQYF TGTGCCAGCAGCTATGCGGGGCATAGCACAGATACGCAGTATTTT
. TRBJ2-7 TRBD2 TRBV10-3 CAISGISGRAREQYF TGTGCCATCAGTGGAATCAGCGGGAGGGCCCGGGAGCAGTACTTC
. TRBJ2-5 . TRBV5-6 CASSFGSYQETQYF TGTGCCAGCAGCTTTGGCTCGTACCAAGAGACCCAGTACTTC